Below, 8 T cell receptor beta chains from the same sample are listed, as sequenced in a study of shared clonotypes between healthy human individuals. Method: immunoSEQ multiplex PCR; TCRdb's copy keeps in-frame clones and lacks some. Among about 1 million clones listed, roughly 80% were seen once. Sequenced sample: memory CD4+ T cells sorted from blood. Documented subset: CD45RA-negative fraction. Receptors were obtained from a man aged 18 to 35 in good health.

The chain uses TRBV18 and TRBJ1-4; the match to TRBD1 covers 9 bases. The CDR3 has 18 amino acids. The junction had 6 bases not matched to a gene; V was cut back by 0 bases and J by 1 base. The germline V gene encodes CDR1 KGHSH and CDR2 LQKENI. The CDR3 DNA is TGTGCCAGCTCACCACCGGTGGGACAGGGTTTAACTAATGAAAAACTGTTTTTT. Protein sequence: CASSPPVGQGLTNEKLFF.

This clone was found a few times. V and J are TRBV18 and TRBJ1-5, with TRBD1 matching 7 bases. Germline loops: CDR1 KGHSH, CDR2 LQKENI. The CDR3 extends over 15 amino acids. The V segment lost 4 bases and the J segment 3 bases; nucleotides outside the gene matches: 6. The CDR3 sequence is CASSQGQIPNQPQHF. CDR3 nucleotide sequence: TGTGCCAGCTCACAGGGACAGATTCCCAATCAGCCCCAGCATTTT.

The rearrangement uses TRBV11-2 and TRBJ2-7; 10 bases map to TRBD1. CDR1 and CDR2 (germline): SGHAT, FQNNGV. CDR3 length: 15 residues. V shed 6 bases and J 4 bases; nucleotides not matched to a gene: 9. CDR3 protein: CASRPFPGQGYEQYF. The CDR3 region has the DNA TGTGCCAGCAGACCCTTTCCGGGACAGGGGTACGAGCAGTACTTC.

The rearrangement links TRBV7-9 to TRBJ2-1; perhaps D is TRBD1 or TRBD2 (6 bases each). V lost 8 bases, J lost 7 bases, and 21 bases lay in between. The germline CDR1 and CDR2 sequences are SEHNR and FQNEAQ (reference sequence). The length of the CDR3 is 15 residues. As DNA, the CDR3 is TGTGCCAGCTCCCCCCGGGGGCAGGGCATAAATGAGCAGTTCTTC. It specifies CASSPRGQGINEQFF.

V usage is TRBV6-6 and J usage is TRBJ2-3; 7 bases are a match to TRBD1. Germline CDR1 is MNHNY and CDR2 is SVGAGI (reference sequence). This CDR3 is built from 16 residues. Trimming at V came to 6 bases and at J to 0 bases, leaving 9 bases not matched to a gene. The CDR3 nucleotides are TGTGCCAGCAGCCCGGACAGGCTCTCTAGCACAGATACGCAGTATTTT. It yields the protein CASSPDRLSSTDTQYF.

This rearrangement joins TRBV5-4 to TRBJ1-1; 9 nucleotides match TRBD1. CDR1 and CDR2 from the germline V gene are SGHNT and YYREEE (reference sequence). V dropped 1 base and J dropped 3; count of bases not matched to a gene: 4. The CDR3 is made up of 15 amino acids. The CDR3 region has the DNA TGTGCCAGCAGCTTGAAAAGACAGGGGGACACTGAAGCTTTCTTT. This sequence encodes CASSLKRQGDTEAFF.

J is TRBJ1-2 and V is TRBV28; D ambiguous. This CDR3 has 14 amino acids. V was pared by 7 bases and J by 1 base, with 13 bases between. CDR1 and CDR2 from the germline V gene are MDHEN and SYDVKM. This chain's CDR3 is CASTSANINYGYTF. The CDR3 nucleotides read TGTGCCAGCACCTCCGCCAACATTAACTATGGCTACACCTTC.

This chain joins TRBV4-1 and TRBJ2-1, with 12 bases identical to TRBD2. Germline V lookup: CDR1 MGHRA, CDR2 YSYEKL. Trimming cost V 1 base and J 10 bases; bases outside gene matches: 8. The CDR3 is made up of 16 amino acids. The CDR3 nucleotides are TGCGCCAGCAGCCAAGTGGTTCTAGCGGGAGGGTACGAGCAGTTCTTC. Protein: CASSQVVLAGGYEQFF.